A single sample is the source of the 23 T cell receptor beta chains below, sequenced in a study of T cells in Graves' hyperthyroidism and ophthalmopathy. RNA transcripts were the template for amplifying TCR beta CDR3 regions. The HTBI primer set was used in a first-round RT-PCR of the TCR CDR3. MiXCR was run by TCRdb on the multiplex PCR reads, yielding one entry per CDR3 protein. In the table there are under 400,000 distinct CDR3 sequences, about 13% of which are singletons. The sequencing sample was made of blood. These receptors were obtained from a woman between 18 and 30 years old with Graves' hyperthyroidism.

J is TRBJ1-2 and V is TRBV28, with D perhaps TRBD1 (5 bases). V was clipped by 7 bases and J by 2 bases, with 17 bases between them. Germline V lookup: CDR1 MDHEN, CDR2 SYDVKM. The CDR3 spans 15 residues. CDR3 amino acids: CASTVGLSGNYGYTF. Here the CDR3 DNA reads TGTGCCAGCACCGTGGGGCTCTCGGGGAACTATGGCTACACCTTC.

This CDR3 reads CAWRKGGRAQGEQYF. The CDR3 DNA reads as TGTGCCTGGAGAAAGGGCGGGAGGGCCCAGGGGGAGCAGTACTTC. V is TRBV30 and J is TRBJ2-7; 9 bases agree with TRBD2. Germline V CDR1 and CDR2: GTSNPN, SVGIG (reference sequence). With 3 bases clipped from V and 7 bases from J, the junction kept 13 bases outside the gene matches. CDR3 length: 15 amino acids.

The V and J genes are TRBV20-1 and TRBJ2-1; D not certain. The CDR3 is 13 residues long. The V gene's germline CDR1 is DFQATT and CDR2 SNEGSKA (reference sequence). Trimming took 2 bases from V and 5 from J, leaving 10 bases between them. CDR3 sequence (DNA): TGCAGTGCTAGACATAGTATTCACAATGAGCAGTTCTTC. Encoded protein: CSARHSIHNEQFF.

Ten or more counts support this clonotype. The chain combines TRBV9 with TRBJ2-7; a weak D match, TRBD1 (6 bases). V was shortened by 0 bases and J by 5 bases, with 12 bases between the two germline ends. CDR1 and CDR2 from the germline V gene are SGDLS and YYNGEE. The CDR3 extends over 14 amino acids. CDR3 protein: CASSVGQVSHEQYF. CDR3 coding DNA: TGTGCCAGCAGCGTAGGACAGGTGTCACACGAGCAGTACTTC.

This clonotype was counted at least ten times. The chain combines TRBV27 with TRBJ2-7; 7 bases match TRBD1. The CDR3 covers 14 residues. The trim removed 6 bases at V and 0 bases at J, leaving 5 bases unmatched. Germline V gives CDR1 MNHEY, CDR2 SMNVEV (reference sequence). The CDR3 protein is CASSTGVSSYEQYF. The CDR3 nucleotides read TGTGCCAGCAGCACAGGGGTGAGCTCCTACGAGCAGTACTTC.

Concerning this clonotype: This may be a read error, as it is one base from a much larger clone. V is TRBV5-5 and J is TRBJ1-1, with D tentatively TRBD1 (6 bases). The CDR3 spans 16 residues. Germline V gene data show CDR1 as SGHKS and CDR2 as YYEKEE (reference sequence). The CDR3: CASSFWVGQINTEPFF. The CDR3 nucleotides read TGTGCCAGCAGCTTTTGGGTCGGACAGATCAACACTGAACCTTTCTTT.

This clonotype was recorded at least ten times. The rearrangement joins TRBV7-8 to TRBJ1-1; TRBD1 is a possible D gene (5 bases). The CDR3 is 17 residues long. Germline CDR1 reads SGHVS; CDR2 reads FQNEAQ. Trimming took off 6 bases at V and 3 bases at J, with 23 bases between the two ends. CDR3 nucleotide sequence: TGTGCCAGCAGTCAACCGGGACCAACCCTAAGGGACACTGAAGCTTTCTTT. Encoded protein: CASSQPGPTLRDTEAFF.

As to this clonotype: This clone may be a read error of a much larger clone one base away. The CDR3, as DNA: TGTGCCAGCTGGGGGGGGGGGGGCAGGGGCTACAATGAGCAGTTCTTC. This gives the protein CASWGGGGRGYNEQFF. This chain connects TRBV7-2 to TRBJ2-1; D perhaps matches TRBD2 (7 bases). Trimming removed 8 bases from V and 3 bases from J, with 20 bases in between. The CDR3 is made up of 16 amino acids. Germline CDR1 SGHTA, CDR2 FQGNSA. The whole variable domain, filled in from reference TRBV7-2 and TRBJ2-1, reads GAGVSQSPSNKVTEKGKDVELRCDPISGHTALYWYRQSLGQGLEFLIYFQGNSAPDKSGLPSDRFSAERTGGSVSTLTIQRTQQEDSAVYLCASWGGGGRGYNEQFFGPGTRLTVL.

This clonotype has ten or more counts. The rearrangement links TRBV6-1 to TRBJ1-5; D might be TRBD1 (5 bases). Trimming took off 8 bases at V and 0 bases at J, with 17 bases between the two ends. Germline V lookup: CDR1 MNHNS, CDR2 SASEGT. The CDR3 has 16 residues. CDR3 coding DNA: TGTGCCAGCGACCCTGACAGATCGATTAGCAATCAGCCCCAGCATTTT. Translated, it gives CASDPDRSISNQPQHF.

This sequence joins TRBV11-1 and TRBJ2-2; 10 positions match TRBD1. V trimming: 6 bases; J trimming: 6 bases; junction bases outside the gene matches: 7. The germline CDR1 and CDR2 sequences are SGHAT and FQDESV (reference sequence). CDR3 length: 15 amino acids. CDR3 sequence: CASRAGTGVPGELFF. The CDR3 bases are TGTGCCAGCAGAGCGGGGACAGGGGTCCCCGGGGAGCTGTTTTTT.

This clonotype showed up many times. V and J are TRBV2 and TRBJ1-1; TRBD1 matches at 7 bases. CDR3 length: 13 residues. CDR1 and CDR2 from the germline V gene are SNHLY and FYNNEI. The trim removed 11 bases at V and 0 bases at J, leaving 6 bases unmatched. The CDR3: CAGGTAMNTEAFF. CDR3 sequence (DNA): TGTGCCGGGGGGACAGCCATGAACACTGAAGCTTTCTTT.

In its sample, this clonotype was seen a few times. The chain uses TRBV7-2 and TRBJ1-6, with D hard to call. CDR3 length equals 13 residues. V was shortened by 5 bases and J by 5 bases, with 7 bases between the two germline ends. Germline loops: CDR1 SGHTA, CDR2 FQGNSA. In DNA, the CDR3 is TGTGCCAGCAGCCCCACGGATAATTCACCCCTCCACTTT. It encodes CASSPTDNSPLHF.

This clonotype has a count of ten or more. V usage is TRBV2 and J usage is TRBJ2-7; weak D call: TRBD2 (5 bases). The germline V gene encodes CDR1 SNHLY and CDR2 FYNNEI. The CDR3 spans 20 residues. Trimming left V 5 bases short and J 2 bases short, with 31 bases between. CDR3 nucleotides: TGTGCCAGCAGTCCCCGTACGTGGGTCGTCGGGCAGATAGCGACCTACGAGCAGTACTTC. Protein product: CASSPRTWVVGQIATYEQYF.

This chain connects TRBV18 to TRBJ1-2; TRBD1 is a possible D gene (6 bases). Germline lookup yields CDR1 KGHSH and CDR2 LQKENI. The V end was cut by 0 bases, the J end by 3 bases, with 14 bases between. This CDR3 is 16 amino acids long. This CDR3 is CASSPPFGGKDYGYTF. CDR3 nucleotides: TGTGCCAGCTCACCACCGTTTGGGGGCAAAGACTATGGCTACACCTTC.

The rearrangement links TRBV4-1 to TRBJ2-3; possible D gene TRBD2, 5 bases. The CDR3 runs to 14 residues. Germline V gene data show CDR1 as MGHRA and CDR2 as YSYEKL. Trimming removed 2 bases from V and 4 bases from J, with 10 bases in between. The DNA of the CDR3 is TGCGCCAGCAGCCAACTTCGGGAACCAGATACGCAGTATTTT. It translates to CASSQLREPDTQYF.

This chain's CDR3 is CASSQEGASGRVNTDTQYF. CDR3 sequence (DNA): TGTGCCAGCAGCCAAGAAGGGGCTAGCGGGAGGGTCAACACAGATACGCAGTATTTT. J is TRBJ2-3 and V is TRBV3-1; 12 bases align to TRBD2. Trimming cost V 0 bases and J 2 bases; bases outside gene matches: 9. The germline gives CDR1 LGHDT, CDR2 YNNKEL (reference sequence). The CDR3 sequence is 19 residues long.

This clonotype was observed at least ten times. This rearrangement joins TRBV11-2 to TRBJ1-2; D is perhaps TRBD1 (5 bases). The germline V gene encodes CDR1 SGHAT and CDR2 FQNNGV. V was trimmed by 5 bases and J by 7 bases, leaving 17 bases between them. The CDR3 is 14 residues long. The CDR3 is CASSPLRGARGYTF. The CDR3, as DNA: TGTGCCAGCAGCCCCCTCCGAGGGGCGCGTGGCTACACCTTC.

This clonotype was recorded many times. The CDR3 DNA is TGTGCCAGCAGTTACTCACGGCGGGGACTGTTTTTT. This sequence encodes CASSYSRRGLFF. This chain connects TRBV6-2 or TRBV6-3 to TRBJ2-2, with D possibly matching TRBD2 (6 bases). CDR1 and CDR2 (germline): MNHEY, SVGEGT. This CDR3 spans 12 amino acids. V shed 0 bases and J shed 14 bases, with 10 bases lying between them.

This clonotype was seen repeatedly, ten times or more. V and J are TRBV3-1 and TRBJ2-7; unclear D gene. Germline CDR1 is LGHDT and CDR2 is YNNKEL (reference sequence). With 3 bases removed from V and 4 bases from J, the gap between germline ends came to 10 bases. This CDR3 region has 13 residues. For the CDR3, the DNA is TGTGCCAGCAGCCATGGTCCCGGATACGAGCAGTACTTC. This codes for CASSHGPGYEQYF.

This clonotype was seen a few times. The V gene is TRBV4-1, the J gene TRBJ2-1, with 7 bases matching TRBD1. Germline loops: CDR1 MGHRA, CDR2 YSYEKL. The CDR3 contains 16 residues. Unmatched junction bases numbered 7, after V lost 1 base and J lost 4 bases. The CDR3 here is CASSQGGGGGYNEQFF. The CDR3 coding sequence is TGCGCCAGCAGCCAAGGAGGGGGCGGAGGATACAATGAGCAGTTCTTC.

This clonotype showed up many times. The genes are TRBV7-9 and TRBJ1-1; D is unclear. Germline V lookup: CDR1 SEHNR, CDR2 FQNEAQ (reference sequence). The CDR3 extends over 16 amino acids. V was shortened by 2 bases and J by 4 bases, with 17 bases between the two germline ends. The CDR3, as DNA: TGTGCCAGCAGCTTACTCTCCGGCGGTCGAGGCACTGAAGCTTTCTTT. It encodes CASSLLSGGRGTEAFF.

The chain couples TRBV15 to TRBJ2-5; TRBD1 is a possible D gene (6 bases). CDR3 length equals 12 residues. Germline lookup yields CDR1 LNHNV and CDR2 YYDKDF (reference sequence). Trimming pared 0 bases from V and 14 bases from J, leaving 13 bases between. The CDR3 nucleotides are TGTGCCACCAGCAGAGATCTGGGGGCCCCTTACTTC. Translated, it gives CATSRDLGAPYF.

This clonotype was observed a handful of times. V usage is TRBV27 and J usage is TRBJ2-1, with 9 bases that match TRBD1. The CDR3 runs to 15 residues. V gave up 5 bases and J gave up 2 bases; unmatched junction bases: 4. Looked up from germline, CDR1 is MNHEY and CDR2 is SMNVEV (reference sequence). DNA of the CDR3: TGTGCCAGCAGTGTCGGGACAGGGACCTACAATGAGCAGTTCTTC. Encoded protein: CASSVGTGTYNEQFF.